Following are 26 T cell receptor beta chains from one sample sequenced in a study of regulatory T cells in long-lasting Graves disease. Combining iRepertoire HTBI primers with Arm-PCR of CDR3 regions, the authors built TCR beta libraries. TCRdb independently ran MiXCR on the multiplex PCR reads; one entry per CDR3 protein. The table records about 400,000 distinct CDR3 sequences, less than 25% of them present only once. The time point was: persistent/refractory GD, antithyroid drugs over 5 years with positive TRAb. From PBMCs, RNA was extracted and then used to make the TCR library. Material: peripheral blood mononuclear cells (PBMCs), obtained when the disease was refractory, from a patient treated with antithyroid drugs. Source of these receptors: a female donor with Graves disease.

This clonotype was seen a handful of times. This chain joins TRBV30 and TRBJ2-7; TRBD1 matches 9 bases. The V gene's germline CDR1 is GTSNPN and CDR2 SVGIG (reference sequence). V shed 2 bases, J shed 3 bases, and the junction held 8 bases outside the gene matches. This CDR3 comprises 15 residues. The CDR3 DNA is TGTGCCTGGAGTAAAAGGGGACAGGGAGTCTACGAGCAGTACTTC. As protein: CAWSKRGQGVYEQYF.

The genes are TRBV11-2 and TRBJ2-3; D may be TRBD1 (5 bases). The V gene lost 7 bases and the J gene lost 2 bases, with 10 bases spanning the gap. Looked up from germline, CDR1 is SGHAT and CDR2 is FQNNGV. The CDR3 is made up of 13 amino acids. For the CDR3, the DNA is TGTGCCAGCAACCCAGGGTACACAGATACGCAGTATTTT. It encodes CASNPGYTDTQYF.

In this sample, this clonotype turned up many times. The chain combines TRBV28 with TRBJ2-7; unclear D gene. The CDR3 contains 13 residues. The V end lost 3 bases, the J end lost 4 bases, and 10 bases lay between the germline ends. CDR1 and CDR2 from the germline V gene are MDHEN and SYDVKM. This CDR3 is CASSFLVGYEQYF. CDR3 DNA sequence: TGTGCCAGCAGTTTTTTGGTGGGATACGAGCAGTACTTC.

This clonotype was counted many times. CDR3 in amino acids: CAWNQGALNAFF. The CDR3 DNA follows: TGTGCCTGGAACCAGGGGGCGCTTAACGCTTTCTTT. The chain uses TRBV30 and TRBJ1-1; 8 positions match TRBD1. CDR1 is GTSNPN and CDR2 is SVGIG in the germline V gene (reference sequence). Trimming removed 4 bases from V and 11 bases from J; junction bases left unmatched: 9. The CDR3 length is 12 residues.

This clonotype has at least ten counts. The chain combines TRBV6-1 with TRBJ1-1; D is uncertain. The CDR3 extends over 11 amino acids. The germline CDR1 and CDR2 sequences are MNHNS and SASEGT. The ends were cut back, 6 bases at V and 5 bases at J, with 7 bases in the middle. CDR3 sequence: CASSPKTEAFF. The CDR3 nucleotides are TGTGCCAGCAGCCCAAAGACTGAAGCTTTCTTT.

This clonotype appeared many times. This chain links TRBV2 with TRBJ1-5; no clear D. Trimming cost V 3 bases and J 4 bases, with 10 bases left between them. CDR3 size: 14 residues. Germline V lookup: CDR1 SNHLY, CDR2 FYNNEI. CDR3 in amino acids: CASSDGVGNQPQHF. The CDR3 coding sequence is TGTGCCAGCAGTGACGGGGTCGGTAATCAGCCCCAGCATTTT.

This clonotype was detected ten times or more. The chain recombines TRBV2 with TRBJ1-2, with D unclear. Trimming took 6 bases from V and 4 from J, leaving 9 bases between them. The CDR3 runs to 12 residues. CDR1 and CDR2 from the germline V gene are SNHLY and FYNNEI. CDR3 DNA: TGTGCCAGCAGGAGACGGATCTATGGCTACACCTTC. Protein product: CASRRRIYGYTF.

The chain has TRBV28 and TRBJ2-1; TRBD2 matches at 7 bases. The trim removed 6 bases at V and 6 bases at J, leaving 5 bases unmatched. CDR3 length: 13 amino acids. CDR1 and CDR2 from the germline V gene are MDHEN and SYDVKM. The CDR3 DNA reads as TGTGCCAGCAGCCTACGGGGGGTCAATGAGCAGTTCTTC. Translation gives CASSLRGVNEQFF.

This clonotype has more than one count but fewer than ten. The chain carries TRBV3-1 and TRBJ1-3; a weak D match, TRBD1 (5 bases). Trimming removed 1 base from V and 3 bases from J, with 10 bases in between. The CDR3 totals 15 residues. Germline V CDR1 and CDR2: LGHDT, YNNKEL (reference sequence). CDR3 in DNA: TGTGCCAGCAGCCAAGGATCACAGGATGGAAACACCATATATTTT. Translated, it gives CASSQGSQDGNTIYF.

The chain recombines TRBV20-1 with TRBJ2-5; TRBD1 matches 11 bases. Trimming cost V 3 bases and J 0 bases; bases outside gene matches: 9. The CDR3 loop spans 17 amino acids. From germline, CDR1 is DFQATT and CDR2 SNEGSKA (reference sequence). The DNA for the CDR3 is TGCAGTGCTAGCTCACCCGGACAGGGGGCGAACCAAGAGACCCAGTACTTC. This encodes CSASSPGQGANQETQYF.

A single count supports this clonotype. The chain joins TRBV12-3 or TRBV12-4 to TRBJ1-2; 7 bases line up with TRBD1. CDR3 size: 14 residues. V trimming: 6 bases; J trimming: 4 bases; junction bases outside the gene matches: 8. The CDR3 region is CASSRGTEGYGYTF. CDR3 nucleotides: TGTGCCAGCAGCCGAGGGACAGAGGGCTATGGCTACACCTTC.

The chain links TRBV27 to TRBJ2-2; D not resolved. Trimming removed 7 bases at V and 7 bases at J, with 7 bases between. The germline gives CDR1 MNHEY, CDR2 SMNVEV (reference sequence). CDR3 size: 11 residues. This CDR3 is CASTTDGELFF. The CDR3 DNA reads TGTGCCAGCACCACCGACGGGGAGCTGTTTTTT.

This clonotype appeared a few times. The chain is built from TRBV5-1 and TRBJ1-1; D gene unclear. Looked up from germline, CDR1 is SGHRS and CDR2 is YFSETQ. Between the trimmed V and J ends, which lost 4 bases and 10 bases, there was a span of 17 bases. The CDR3 contains 13 residues. CDR3 region: CASSPTSTLGAFF. The CDR3 DNA is TGCGCCAGCAGCCCAACTTCGACTCTCGGAGCTTTCTTT.

This clonotype was detected a few times. The chain couples TRBV18 to TRBJ1-1; D gene unclear. Germline CDR1 and CDR2: KGHSH and LQKENI. Trimming left V 4 bases short and J 0 bases short, with 9 bases between. This CDR3 is 14 amino acids long. The CDR3: CASSLFDMNTEAFF. CDR3 sequence (DNA): TGTGCCAGCTCACTTTTTGATATGAACACTGAAGCTTTCTTT. The entire variable domain, with the rest obtained from reference TRBV18 and TRBJ1-1, is as follows: NAGVMQNPRHLVRRRGQEARLRCSPMKGHSHVYWYRQLPEEGLKFMVYLQKENIIDESGMPKERFSAEFPKEGPSILRIQQVVRGDSAAYFCASSLFDMNTEAFFGQGTRLTVV.

This clonotype came up a few times. The gene calls are TRBV5-1 and TRBJ1-1; D is perhaps TRBD1 (5 bases). The germline CDR1 and CDR2 sequences are SGHRS and YFSETQ. The CDR3 runs to 15 residues. V was clipped by 0 bases and J by 3 bases, with 12 bases between them. CDR3 loop: CASSLESGTDTEAFF. The CDR3 nucleotides read TGCGCCAGCAGCTTGGAATCGGGGACGGACACTGAAGCTTTCTTT.

The rearrangement uses TRBV6-2 or TRBV6-3 and TRBJ2-5; the match to TRBD2 covers 8 bases. Germline trimming cut 10 bases from V and 3 bases from J; bases unmatched to any gene: 22. This CDR3 contains 18 residues. CDR1 and CDR2 from the germline V gene are MNHEY and SVGEGT. The CDR3 reads CAIKGHKRERSPKETQYF. The DNA for the CDR3 is TGTGCCATCAAGGGGCACAAGCGGGAGAGGTCCCCCAAAGAGACCCAGTACTTC.

The chain recombines TRBV6-1 with TRBJ1-1, with D perhaps TRBD1 (5 bases). The germline V gene has CDR1 MNHNS and CDR2 SASEGT. This CDR3 has 13 residues. Trimming shortened V by 6 bases and J by 5 bases, and 13 bases separated the two germline ends. This chain's CDR3 is CASSRDPGTEAFF. In DNA form, the CDR3 reads TGTGCCAGCAGCCGGGACCCAGGGACTGAAGCTTTCTTT.

This clonotype has ten or more counts. The genes are TRBV3-1 and TRBJ1-4; D is perhaps TRBD1 (5 bases). Per germline, CDR1 LGHDT and CDR2 YNNKEL (reference sequence). This CDR3 is 12 amino acids long. Trimming removed 0 bases from V and 10 bases from J, with 6 bases in between. The CDR3 sequence is CASSQDDRKLFF. The CDR3, as DNA: TGTGCCAGCAGCCAAGATGACAGAAAACTGTTTTTT.

The V call is TRBV29-1, the J call TRBJ2-2; D is unresolved. This CDR3 region has 14 residues. Germline CDR1 SQVTM, CDR2 ANQGSEA. V lost 8 bases and J 1 base, leaving 14 bases between the germline ends. The DNA of the CDR3 is TGCAGCTTCCGACCGAACGGGAACACCGGGGAGCTGTTTTTT. The encoded protein is CSFRPNGNTGELFF.

In this sample, this clonotype turned up a few times. V usage is TRBV15 and J usage is TRBJ2-5; 7 nucleotides agree with TRBD2. Germline V lookup: CDR1 LNHNV, CDR2 YYDKDF (reference sequence). This CDR3 has 15 residues. V dropped 2 bases and J dropped 5; count of bases not matched to a gene: 8. The CDR3 protein is CATSRHGLGEETQYF. The CDR3 DNA reads TGTGCCACCAGCAGACACGGACTAGGGGAGGAGACCCAGTACTTC.

Concerning this clonotype itself: A much bigger clone sits one base away, suggesting this may be a read error. The rearrangement uses TRBV12-3 or TRBV12-4 and TRBJ2-5; D remains unclear. The CDR3 sequence is 14 residues long. V was pared by 5 bases and J by 0 bases, with 10 bases between. This CDR3 reads CASSHGRYQETQYF. The CDR3 nucleotides are TGTGCCAGCAGTCATGGACGGTACCAAGAGACCCAGTACTTC.

This clonotype turned up a few times. The chain joins TRBV7-8 to TRBJ2-7; perhaps TRBD2 as D (6 bases). The CDR3 is 15 residues long. Trimming cost V 5 bases and J 5 bases, with 19 bases left between them. Germline V CDR1 and CDR2: SGHVS, FQNEAQ. CDR3 loop: CASSRLGGPADEQYF. For the CDR3, the DNA is TGTGCCAGCAGCCGCCTGGGGGGACCGGCGGACGAGCAGTACTTC. Drawing the rest from reference TRBV7-8 and TRBJ2-7, the complete variable domain is GAGVSQSPRYKVAKRGQDVALRCDPISGHVSLFWYQQALGQGPEFLTYFQNEAQLDKSGLPSDRFFAERPEGSVSTLKIQRTQQEDSAVYLCASSRLGGPADEQYFGPGTRLTVT.

The chain links TRBV9 to TRBJ2-6; 12 nucleotides match TRBD2. The CDR3 runs to 17 residues. The germline V gene encodes CDR1 SGDLS and CDR2 YYNGEE. V was clipped by 2 bases and J by 2 bases; unmatched bases: 2. The CDR3 spells CASSVRTSGAGANVLTF. CDR3 bases: TGTGCCAGCAGCGTTAGGACTAGCGGGGCTGGGGCCAACGTCCTGACTTTC.

This clonotype was observed a few times. The rearrangement uses TRBV18 and TRBJ1-1; D not resolved. With 1 base removed from V and 5 bases from J, the gap between germline ends came to 11 bases. The length of the CDR3 is 14 residues. The germline CDR1 and CDR2 sequences are KGHSH and LQKENI. CDR3 amino acids: CASSPLAWNTEAFF. CDR3 coding DNA: TGTGCCAGCTCACCACTCGCTTGGAATACTGAAGCTTTCTTT.

This chain joins TRBV11-2 and TRBJ1-1; D may be TRBD1 (5 bases). The length of the CDR3 is 15 residues. The V gene lost 5 bases and the J gene lost 1 base, with 14 bases spanning the gap. Germline V gives CDR1 SGHAT, CDR2 FQNNGV. DNA of the CDR3: TGTGCCAGCAGCCCTAGCAGGGCCCGGAACACTGAAGCTTTCTTT. It is translated as CASSPSRARNTEAFF.

The chain has TRBV3-1 and TRBJ1-1; possibly TRBD1 for D (5 bases). Germline V CDR1 and CDR2: LGHDT, YNNKEL (reference sequence). Trimming removed 0 bases at V and 0 bases at J, with 8 bases between. The CDR3 has 15 residues. The CDR3 nucleotides are TGTGCCAGCAGCCAAGATGCAGGGATGAACACTGAAGCTTTCTTT. It yields the protein CASSQDAGMNTEAFF.